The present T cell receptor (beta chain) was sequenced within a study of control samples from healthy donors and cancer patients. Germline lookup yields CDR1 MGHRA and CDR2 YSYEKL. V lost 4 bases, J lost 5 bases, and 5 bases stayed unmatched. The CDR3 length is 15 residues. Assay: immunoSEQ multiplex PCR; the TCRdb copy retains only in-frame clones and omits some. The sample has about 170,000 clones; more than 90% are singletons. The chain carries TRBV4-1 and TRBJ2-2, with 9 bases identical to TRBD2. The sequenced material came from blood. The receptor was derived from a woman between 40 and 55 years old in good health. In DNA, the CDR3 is TGCGCCAGCAGCCGTAGCGGGGGAAAAACCGGGGAGCTGTTTTTT. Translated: CASSRSGGKTGELFF.